Following are 24 T cell receptor beta chains from one sample sequenced in a study of CD8 T cells in Susac syndrome. RNA amounts of about 0.5 to 1 ug underwent reverse transcription with random hexamers. From the immunoSEQ multiplex PCR reads, TCRdb called clonotypes with MiXCR, one entry per CDR3 protein. The sample holds hundreds of thousands of distinct CDR3 sequences, approximately 85% seen once. The sequenced sample consisted of CD8+ T cells from PBMCs. These receptors came from a human donor with multiple sclerosis.

The count of this clonotype is one. The V call is TRBV5-1, the J call TRBJ2-7, with a possible D match to TRBD1 (5 bases). The CDR3 contains 15 residues. CDR1 SGHRS and CDR2 YFSETQ come from the germline V gene. The ends were cut back, 0 bases at V and 5 bases at J, with 15 bases in the middle. The CDR3 sequence: CASSLDWGSRNEQYF. The CDR3 nucleotides read TGCGCCAGCAGCTTGGACTGGGGCAGTCGAAACGAGCAGTACTTC.

CDR3 coding DNA: TGTGCCAGCAGTTACTCTTCCCGTGAGGGTCAGCCCCAGCATTTT. Translating it yields CASSYSSREGQPQHF. The chain joins TRBV6-2 or TRBV6-3 to TRBJ1-5; D remains ambiguous. This CDR3 spans 15 amino acids. Germline V lookup: CDR1 MNHEY, CDR2 SVGEGT. The ends were cut back, 0 bases at V and 6 bases at J, with 12 bases in the middle.

The genes are TRBV10-1 and TRBJ2-1, with a possible D match to TRBD2 (7 bases). Germline CDR1 WNHNN, CDR2 SYGVQD (reference sequence). The CDR3 runs 14 residues. Trimming took off 2 bases at V and 10 bases at J, with 15 bases between the two ends. The CDR3 protein is CASSEGEGEPEQFF. CDR3 coding DNA: TGCGCCAGCAGTGAGGGGGAGGGGGAACCCGAGCAGTTCTTC.

The V call is TRBV7-2, the J call TRBJ2-1; TRBD2 agrees at 8 bases. Trimming took 5 bases from V and 7 from J; bases not matched to a gene: 7. Germline CDR1 and CDR2: SGHTA and FQGNSA. The CDR3 is 14 amino acids. CDR3 bases: TGTGCCAGCAGCCTACCGGGACTAGTGAATGAGCAGTTCTTC. It is translated as CASSLPGLVNEQFF.

The V and J genes are TRBV7-9 and TRBJ2-3; no clear D. The CDR3 extends over 14 amino acids. V was clipped by 2 bases and J by 6 bases, with 12 bases between them. Germline V CDR1 and CDR2: SEHNR, FQNEAQ (reference sequence). The DNA of the CDR3 is TGTGCCAGCAGCTTATTTGGGGTAGAGGATACGCAGTATTTT. Its translation is CASSLFGVEDTQYF.

This clonotype is a singleton in its sample. The V call is TRBV6-5, the J call TRBJ2-1; D perhaps matches TRBD2 (6 bases). Trimming cost V 0 bases and J 7 bases, with 16 bases left between them. From germline, CDR1 is MNHEY and CDR2 SVGAGI. This CDR3 spans 16 amino acids. The CDR3 DNA follows: TGTGCCAGCAGTTACTCCACGGGAGCCTGGGGGAATGAGCAGTTCTTC. Its protein product is CASSYSTGAWGNEQFF.

This chain links TRBV12-5 with TRBJ2-3; 14 positions match TRBD2. The CDR3 consists of 15 residues. Germline-derived CDR1 and CDR2 are LGHNT and FRNRAP. The J segment lost 4 bases and the V segment lost 5 bases, leaving 2 bases of the junction unmatched. CDR3 residues: CASGGGLAGADTQYF. The CDR3 bases are TGTGCTAGTGGTGGGGGACTAGCGGGAGCAGATACGCAGTATTTT. Supplemented by reference TRBV12-5 and TRBJ2-3, the full variable domain reads DARVTQTPRHKVTEMGQEVTMRCQPILGHNTVFWYRQTMMQGLELLAYFRNRAPLDDSGMPKDRFSAEMPDATLATLKIQPSEPRDSAVYFCASGGGLAGADTQYFGPGTRLTVL.

The chain carries TRBV12-3 or TRBV12-4 and TRBJ1-5, with D perhaps TRBD1 (6 bases). This CDR3 is 14 amino acids long. The V end lost 3 bases, the J end lost 6 bases, and 12 bases lay between the germline ends. CDR3 DNA: TGTGCCAGCAGTTTCTCCGGGGGCTTTCAGCCCCAGCATTTT. It encodes CASSFSGGFQPQHF.

The chain employs TRBV9 and TRBJ2-6, with 7 bases aligning to TRBD2. Germline assignment: CDR1 SGDLS and CDR2 YYNGEE. Trimming at V came to 0 bases and at J to 0 bases, leaving 6 bases not matched to a gene. CDR3 size: 18 residues. CDR3 amino acids: CASSVGRAGVSGANVLTF. DNA for the CDR3: TGTGCCAGCAGCGTAGGTAGGGCGGGAGTCTCTGGGGCCAACGTCCTGACTTTC.

The chain is built from TRBV4-1 and TRBJ1-3; D remains ambiguous. Germline-derived CDR1 and CDR2 are MGHRA and YSYEKL. Between the trimmed V and J ends, which lost 0 bases and 0 bases, there was a span of 6 bases. The CDR3 sequence is 15 residues long. The CDR3 DNA reads TGCGCCAGCAGCCAAGAATTTCCCTCTGGAAACACCATATATTTT. It encodes CASSQEFPSGNTIYF.

The J gene is TRBJ2-1, the V gene TRBV12-3 or TRBV12-4, with D maybe TRBD1 (7 bases). Trimming removed 3 bases at V and 2 bases at J, with 11 bases between. The CDR3 length is 15 residues. The CDR3 reads CASSFGGTAYNEQFF. The CDR3 DNA follows: TGTGCCAGCAGTTTTGGGGGGACAGCCTACAATGAGCAGTTCTTC.

The chain has TRBV7-3 and TRBJ2-1; D unclear. The CDR3 has 16 residues. The V end lost 5 bases, the J end lost 8 bases, and 22 bases lay between the germline ends. CDR1 and CDR2 (germline): SGHTA, FQGTGA. The CDR3 sequence is CASSALVAAFGDEQFF. As DNA, the CDR3 is TGTGCCAGCAGCGCCCTGGTCGCGGCCTTTGGGGATGAGCAGTTCTTC.

The chain recombines TRBV20-1 with TRBJ2-3, with 7 nucleotides matching TRBD2. V trimming: 3 bases; J trimming: 0 bases; junction bases outside the gene matches: 15. The V gene's germline CDR1 is DFQATT and CDR2 SNEGSKA (reference sequence). There are 18 residues in the CDR3. The CDR3, as DNA: TGCAGTGCTAGGCAGGCCCCACTAGCGCTTGCTAGCACAGATACGCAGTATTTT. Its translation: CSARQAPLALASTDTQYF.

The chain carries TRBV7-9 and TRBJ1-3; D is ambiguous. Germline-derived CDR1 and CDR2 are SEHNR and FQNEAQ (reference sequence). CDR3 length: 15 residues. V gave up 1 base and J gave up 2 bases, with 9 bases separating them. CDR3 amino acids: CASSLGQAAGNTIYF. As DNA, the CDR3 is TGTGCCAGCAGCTTAGGGCAGGCAGCTGGAAACACCATATATTTT.

The V and J genes are TRBV15 and TRBJ1-1; 7 bases are a match to TRBD1. Germline CDR1 and CDR2: LNHNV and YYDKDF (reference sequence). CDR3 length: 16 amino acids. V lost 3 bases to trimming and J lost 6 bases; unmatched junction nucleotides: 13. The CDR3 DNA reads as TGTGCCACCAGCAGGGATCTCCAGGGGGAGTGGGCTGAAGCTTTCTTT. This codes for CATSRDLQGEWAEAFF.

The rearrangement uses TRBV28 and TRBJ1-2; D uncertain. The CDR3 runs to 15 residues. With 2 bases removed from V and 4 bases from J, the gap between germline ends came to 14 bases. Germline-derived CDR1 and CDR2 are MDHEN and SYDVKM. The CDR3 reads CASSLQAGRGYGYTF. The CDR3 region has the DNA TGTGCCAGCAGTTTACAGGCAGGCCGGGGCTATGGCTACACCTTC.

The V gene is TRBV5-1, the J gene TRBJ2-2; TRBD2 aligns across 12 bases. The junction had 7 bases not matched to a gene; V was cut back by 2 bases and J by 8 bases. The CDR3 consists of 16 residues. CDR1 is SGHRS, CDR2 YFSETQ, per germline. CDR3 in amino acids: CASSFELAGGPGELFF. As DNA, the CDR3 is TGCGCCAGCAGCTTTGAACTAGCGGGAGGTCCGGGGGAGCTGTTTTTT.

V is TRBV6-5 and J is TRBJ2-7; D call uncertain. Germline loops: CDR1 MNHEY, CDR2 SVGAGI. Trimming pared 0 bases from V and 4 bases from J, leaving 16 bases between. The CDR3 covers 16 residues. CDR3 sequence reads: CASSYSMEAVNYEQYF. CDR3 DNA sequence: TGTGCCAGCAGTTACTCCATGGAAGCAGTTAATTACGAGCAGTACTTC.

The V and J genes are TRBV7-9 and TRBJ1-2; D is possibly TRBD1 (5 bases). In germline, CDR1 is SEHNR, CDR2 FQNEAQ (reference sequence). The CDR3 length is 14 residues. V dropped 1 base and J dropped 4 bases, with 10 bases sitting between them. The CDR3 loop is CASSLGHGGYGYTF. The CDR3 nucleotides read TGTGCCAGCAGCTTAGGTCACGGGGGCTATGGCTACACCTTC.

V gene TRBV2 combines with J gene TRBJ1-2; a weak D match, TRBD1 (5 bases). Germline V gives CDR1 SNHLY, CDR2 FYNNEI. Trimming removed 8 bases from V and 5 bases from J, with 6 bases in between. This CDR3 has 10 amino acids. The CDR3 loop reads CASDSYGYTF. CDR3 coding DNA: TGTGCCAGCGACAGTTATGGCTACACCTTC. Full variable domain (missing parts from reference TRBV2 and TRBJ1-2): EPEVTQTPSHQVTQMGQEVILRCVPISNHLYFYWYRQILGQKVEFLVSFYNNEISEKSEIFDDQFSVERPDGSNFTLKIRSTKLEDSAMYFCASDSYGYTFGSGTRLTVV.

V is TRBV20-1 and J is TRBJ2-7, with TRBD2 matching 11 bases. V was pared by 3 bases and J by 0 bases, with 16 bases of the junction left unmatched. The CDR3 has 19 amino acids. The germline gives CDR1 DFQATT, CDR2 SNEGSKA (reference sequence). The CDR3 nucleotides are TGCAGTGCTAGGCGGTTGGAACTAGCGGGAGTCCAGAGCTCCTACGAGCAGTACTTC. This codes for CSARRLELAGVQSSYEQYF.

The CDR3 DNA follows: TGTGCCAGCAGTTTTCGGGAAAGGGGCTCCACCGGGGAGCTGTTTTTT. Translating it yields CASSFRERGSTGELFF. The chain has TRBV12-3 or TRBV12-4 and TRBJ2-2; the D gene could be TRBD1 or TRBD2 (5 bases each). This CDR3 has 16 amino acids. The V end lost 3 bases, the J end lost 4 bases, and 15 bases lay between the germline ends.

The chain combines TRBV27 with TRBJ1-5; D unresolved. V lost 4 bases and J lost 3, with 10 bases in between. Germline CDR1 and CDR2: MNHEY and SMNVEV (reference sequence). The CDR3 totals 14 residues. The CDR3, as DNA: TGTGCCAGCAGTTCGTTCTGGGACAATCAGCCCCAGCATTTT. Translating it yields CASSSFWDNQPQHF.

A few counts support this clonotype. The chain couples TRBV6-5 to TRBJ2-3; 10 bases line up with TRBD2. Per the germline V gene, CDR1 is MNHEY and CDR2 is SVGAGI. Trimming removed 2 bases from V and 4 bases from J; junction bases left unmatched: 6. There are 16 residues in the CDR3. The CDR3: CASSYEASGSADTQYF. The CDR3 DNA is TGTGCCAGCAGTTACGAGGCTAGCGGGAGTGCAGATACGCAGTATTTT.